A single sample is the source of the 13 T cell receptor beta chains below, sequenced in a study of T-cell memory formation after mild COVID-19. In TCRdb, the 5' RACE reads were re-called with MiXCR into one record per CDR3 protein. The table has about 100,000 distinct CDR3 sequences, about 15% seen once. Sequencing was performed on PBMCs or a T cell subset sorted from them (not recorded which). These receptors were collected from a man between 18 and 35 years old who had mild COVID-19 (a few samples of this study predate the infection). Cell type and time point are not known.

This clonotype was counted a few times. This chain joins TRBV7-9 and TRBJ2-7, with D perhaps matching TRBD2 (7 bases). The CDR3 is 12 amino acids. V was trimmed by 3 bases and J by 6 bases, leaving 9 bases between them. The germline V gene has CDR1 SEHNR and CDR2 FQNEAQ (reference sequence). CDR3 bases: TGTGCCAGCAGCTTCGGGGGGCTCGAGCAGTACGTC. Its translation is CASSFGGLEQYV.

The CDR3 nucleotides read TGCAGCACGGGACTAGCGCGCACAGATACGCAGTATTTT. It specifies CSTGLARTDTQYF. The chain employs TRBV20-1 and TRBJ2-3, with TRBD2 matching over 10 bases. Germline V gene data show CDR1 as DFQATT and CDR2 as SNEGSKA (reference sequence). The CDR3 loop spans 13 amino acids.

This clonotype is a singleton in its sample. Since a much larger clone is just one base distant, this may be a read error. The chain joins TRBV6-6 to TRBJ1-4; D unclear. The germline V gene encodes CDR1 MNHNY and CDR2 SVGAGI (reference sequence). This CDR3 is 10 amino acids long. The DNA of the CDR3 is TGTTCCAGCAGATCGGATAAACTGTTTTTT. Protein product: CSSRSDKLFF.

This clonotype occurred a few times. The chain carries TRBV28 and TRBJ2-3; the match to TRBD2 covers 8 bases. The germline V gene encodes CDR1 MDHEN and CDR2 SYDVKM. The CDR3 sequence is 16 residues long. V lost 5 bases and J lost 2; bases outside the gene matches: 9. CDR3: CASSPSRAGDTDTQYF. The CDR3 DNA is TGTGCCAGCAGTCCGTCTCGAGCGGGGGACACAGATACGCAGTATTTT.

This clonotype was picked up a small number of times. The chain is built from TRBV11-2 and TRBJ2-2; D gene unclear. V dropped 4 bases and J dropped 4 bases, with 13 bases sitting between them. Germline V gene lookup returns CDR1 SGHAT and CDR2 FQNNGV. This CDR3 comprises 15 residues. CDR3: CASSSVVWVTGELFF. The CDR3 nucleotides read TGTGCCAGCAGCTCAGTGGTGTGGGTCACCGGGGAGCTGTTTTTT.

This clonotype was detected ten times or more. V usage is TRBV20-1 and J usage is TRBJ1-6; D is possibly TRBD1 (5 bases). The CDR3 sequence is 15 residues long. Germline-derived CDR1 and CDR2 are DFQATT and SNEGSKA (reference sequence). Trimming took off 0 bases at V and 6 bases at J, with 12 bases between the two ends. Here the CDR3 reads CSARDGGQINSPLHF. CDR3 nucleotide sequence: TGCAGTGCTAGAGATGGCGGACAAATTAATTCACCCCTCCACTTT.

By share of the sample, this clonotype is hyperexpanded. The rearrangement links TRBV7-9 to TRBJ2-7; the match to TRBD2 covers 8 bases. Germline V gives CDR1 SEHNR, CDR2 FQNEAQ (reference sequence). This CDR3 is 14 amino acids long. The junction had 9 bases not matched to a gene; V was cut back by 5 bases and J by 6 bases. In DNA form, the CDR3 reads TGTGCCAGCAGCGCCCCAGCGGGGGTCGGCGAGCAGTACTTC. Encoded protein: CASSAPAGVGEQYF.

There are a few counts of this clonotype. This chain uses TRBV4-1 with TRBJ2-2, with D tentatively TRBD2 (6 bases). The length of the CDR3 is 15 residues. From germline, CDR1 is MGHRA and CDR2 YSYEKL. Trimming shortened V by 4 bases and J by 7 bases, and 16 bases separated the two germline ends. The CDR3, as DNA: TGCGCCAGCAGCCCCAGGCAGAGGGAGGACGGGGAGCTGTTTTTT. Translation: CASSPRQREDGELFF.

This clonotype has only a few counts. This chain connects TRBV29-1 to TRBJ2-7; tentatively, D is TRBD1 (6 bases). V was trimmed by 5 bases and J by 0 bases, leaving 11 bases between them. The CDR3 is made up of 13 amino acids. Germline lookup yields CDR1 SQVTM and CDR2 ANQGSEA. The CDR3 region is CSVSGDSSYEQYF. CDR3 nucleotides: TGCAGCGTTTCAGGGGATAGCTCCTACGAGCAGTACTTC.

This clonotype was found many times. This chain uses TRBV12-3 or TRBV12-4 with TRBJ2-3, with D tentatively TRBD1 or TRBD2 (6 bases each). V was clipped by 3 bases and J by 6 bases, with 10 bases between them. The CDR3 contains 13 residues. The DNA of the CDR3 is TGTGCCAGCAGTTTGGGGGGCGCGGATACGCAGTATTTT. It yields the protein CASSLGGADTQYF.

CDR3 coding DNA: TGTGCCAGCAGCTTCGGTAGCGGGCCAGATACGCAGTATTTT. Translating it yields CASSFGSGPDTQYF. The J gene is TRBJ2-3, the V gene TRBV7-2; 7 nucleotides agree with TRBD2. V gave up 3 bases and J gave up 4 bases; unmatched junction bases: 4. The CDR3 consists of 14 residues. Germline CDR1 reads SGHTA; CDR2 reads FQGNSA.

This clonotype was found a few times. V and J are TRBV6-5 and TRBJ2-3, with 7 bases that match TRBD2. The CDR3 spans 15 residues. Looked up from germline, CDR1 is MNHEY and CDR2 is SVGAGI. Trimming cost V 2 bases and J 0 bases; bases outside gene matches: 2. In nucleotides, the CDR3 is TGTGCCAGCAGTTACGGGCGGGGGAGCACAGATACGCAGTATTTT. Its translation is CASSYGRGSTDTQYF.

J is TRBJ2-1 and V is TRBV6-2 or TRBV6-3; 7 bases are a match to TRBD1. The CDR3 covers 15 residues. Trimming removed 5 bases from V and 4 bases from J; junction bases left unmatched: 8. CDR1 and CDR2 from the germline V gene are MNHEY and SVGEGT. The chain's CDR3 is CASSNDRALYNEQFF. The CDR3 region has the DNA TGTGCCAGCAGTAACGACAGGGCACTTTACAATGAGCAGTTCTTC.